This T cell receptor beta chain was documented in a study of cytomegalovirus exposure and HLA in healthy donors. Background on the study: In a previous analysis, 117 million unique TCR beta sequences were found from approximately 180 million T cells.

Healthy bone marrow donors supplied every sample. Germline V gene data show CDR1 as KGHSH and CDR2 as LQKENI. Trimming shortened V by 3 bases and J by 3 bases, and 21 bases separated the two germline ends. This CDR3 contains 17 residues. About this clone: Its matching antigen is unknown.

Study outcomes and limitations: Analyses of presence/absence relied on an assumption of roughly uniform sequencing depth across donors. Later on, a genetic analysis was performed. It linked a missense variant in DCLRE1C with V- and J-gene trimming of TCR beta.

PCR amplification relied on 60 Vbeta primers (plus 13 Jbeta primers). Sequencing was performed with immunoSEQ multiplex PCR; in TCRdb, only in-frame clones are kept and a portion is missing. Counted here are roughly 180,000 clones, more than 80% occurring once; the ten biggest clones make up 4.8%. The receptor was isolated from a man aged 18 to 29 in good health and CMV-seronegative. The chain links TRBV18 to TRBJ2-7; a weak D match, TRBD2 (7 bases). Sequencing was done on a sample of PBMCs. The CDR3 loop is CASSPQDSGEGRYEQYF. DNA for the CDR3: TGTGCCAGCTCACCTCAGGACAGCGGGGAGGGTCGCTACGAGCAGTACTTC.